This TCR beta chain was observed in a study of post-analysis software for immune sequencing data. Unique molecular identifiers tagged the TCR beta cDNA libraries. TCRdb reprocessed the PCR reads with MiXCR, giving one entry per CDR3 protein. The sample contains more than 350,000 distinct CDR3 sequences, more than 30% of which appear only once. In the case of this clonotype: The antigen remains unidentified.

Overall study findings and caveats: With F measure, samples from one preparation batch clustered together strongly.

Sample: blood. This receptor was obtained from a girl aged 2 to 9 with multiple sclerosis.

The CDR3 sequence: CASSQSFTDTQYF. Written as DNA, the CDR3 is TGTGCCAGCAGCCAATCTTTCACAGATACGCAGTATTTT. The chain employs TRBV4-2 and TRBJ2-3; D not certain. Trimming left V 2 bases short and J 2 bases short, with 5 bases between. The CDR3 is 13 residues long. CDR1 is LGHNA and CDR2 is YNFKEQ in the germline V gene.